The 3 T cell receptor beta chains listed next were all sequenced from one sample in a study of T cell repertoires in cytomegalovirus infection. TCRdb redid the calling of the reads with MiXCR, one entry per CDR3 protein. The table has about 770,000 distinct CDR3 sequences, about 28% seen once. What these receptors recognize is not known. This specimen was cultured CD8+ T cells from PBMCs, taken from culture after CMV antigen stimulation. These receptors were collected from a human donor in good health (CMV status not recorded). Some clones in this sample may be carry-over from other donors' samples.

This clonotype was seen more than once but under ten times. The rearrangement links TRBV4-3 to TRBJ2-6; no definite D call. The CDR3 is 14 amino acids. Germline-derived CDR1 and CDR2 are LGHNA and YSLEER. Trimming took 3 bases from V and 0 from J, leaving 3 bases between them. CDR3 region: CASSQNSGANVLTF. For the CDR3, the DNA is TGCGCCAGCAGCCAGAACTCTGGGGCCAACGTCCTGACTTTC.

CDR3 sequence: CASSPALSNQPQHF. The CDR3 nucleotides read TGTGCCAGCAGCCCCGCACTTAGCAATCAGCCCCAGCATTTT. The chain combines TRBV6-2 or TRBV6-3 with TRBJ1-5; D is uncertain. Germline CDR1 MNHEY, CDR2 SVGEGT. V lost 6 bases, J lost 0 bases, and 9 bases lay in between. This CDR3 is built from 14 residues.

This clonotype was detected a few times. This chain uses TRBV6-2 or TRBV6-3 with TRBJ1-6; D ambiguous. Germline CDR1 is MNHEY and CDR2 is SVGEGT. The ends were cut back, 6 bases at V and 3 bases at J, with 9 bases in the middle. CDR3 length: 14 residues. CDR3 region: CASSSGFYNSPLHF. The CDR3 nucleotides are TGTGCCAGCAGCAGCGGTTTCTATAATTCACCCCTCCACTTT.